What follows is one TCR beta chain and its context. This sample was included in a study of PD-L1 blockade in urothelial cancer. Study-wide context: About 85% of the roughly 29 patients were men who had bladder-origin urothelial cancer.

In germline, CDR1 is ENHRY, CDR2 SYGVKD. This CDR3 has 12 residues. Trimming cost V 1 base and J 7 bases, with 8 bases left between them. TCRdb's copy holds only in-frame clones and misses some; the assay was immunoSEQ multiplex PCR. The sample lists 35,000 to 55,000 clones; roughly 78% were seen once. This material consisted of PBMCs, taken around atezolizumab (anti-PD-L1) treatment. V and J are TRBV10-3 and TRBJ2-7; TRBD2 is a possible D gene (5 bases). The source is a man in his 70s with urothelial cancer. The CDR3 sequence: CAISELSGEQYF. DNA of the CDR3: TGTGCCATCAGTGAGTTATCGGGAGAGCAGTACTTC.